This T cell receptor beta chain originates from a study of shared clonotypes between healthy human individuals. The study, taken as a whole, reports: Generation probability values for non-shared clonotypes were lower than those for clonotypes shared by all four donors.

The V and J ends lost 2 bases and 12 bases, in that order; junction bases with no gene match: 13. Germline-derived CDR1 and CDR2 are SEHNR and FQNEAQ (reference sequence). The CDR3 has 15 residues. Measured with immunoSEQ multiplex PCR; TCRdb has only the in-frame clones, and not every one. The sample has about 1.5 million clones, 98% seen once. In the case of this clone: Antigen: not known.

This chain uses TRBV7-9 with TRBJ2-1, with 7 bases lining up with TRBD2. Sequenced: naive CD4+ T cells sorted from blood. As to subset: CD45RA+ positively selected. The sequence came from a man aged 30 to 45 in good health. The CDR3 DNA reads TGTGCCAGCAGCTTAACTAGCGTAGGATGGAAAGGGCAGTTCTTC. Translation: CASSLTSVGWKGQFF.